These T cell receptor beta chains were read from a single sample in a study of blood T cell repertoires in COVID-19. Sequencing was performed with immunoSEQ multiplex PCR; in TCRdb, only in-frame clones are kept and a portion is missing. The sample has about 98,000 clones; about 78% are singletons. The sequencing input was peripheral blood. Source of these receptors: a man aged 60-69 years with active or convalescent COVID-19. Each CDR3 is given with its conserved first and last residue. A D gene is named only where the DNA matches it firmly. Only some rows state a clone size, as once, few, many or a class for expanded clones.

clone size | J gene | D gene | V gene | CDR3 DNA | CDR3 protein
few | TRBJ1-1 | . | TRBV6-1 | TGTGCCAGCAGTGAGAAGGGGGACGAAGCTTTCTTT | CASSEKGDEAFF
. | TRBJ2-7 | . | TRBV28 | TGTGCCAGCAGTGCCACGGGGACCTACGAGCAGTACTTC | CASSATGTYEQYF
once | TRBJ1-2 | TRBD1 | TRBV7-9 | TGTGCCAGCAGCGGAAGGGGGCTGGATGGCTACACCTTC | CASSGRGLDGYTF
. | TRBJ2-3 | . | TRBV29-1 | TGCAGCGTTGAGTTTTTGGGGGGAAGCACAGATACGCAGTATTTT | CSVEFLGGSTDTQYF
. | TRBJ1-1 | . | TRBV6-5 | TGTGCCAGCAGTCAGCTAGGCAGGGACACTGAAGCTTTCTTT | CASSQLGRDTEAFF
. | TRBJ1-5 | TRBD1 | TRBV5-1 | TGCGCCAGCAGCTTGTGGGGACAGGGCGATCAGCCCCAGCATTTT | CASSLWGQGDQPQHF
once | TRBJ2-3 | TRBD2 | TRBV7-3 | TGTGCCAGCAGTACCGGGACTAGCGGGCCTACAGATACGCAGTATTTT | CASSTGTSGPTDTQYF
. | TRBJ1-1 | . | TRBV7-8 | TGTGCCAGCAGCTTGATGGCCCAGGGTGGTGAAGCTTTCTTT | CASSLMAQGGEAFF
. | TRBJ2-4 | TRBD1 | TRBV7-2 | TGTGCCAGCAGCTCCCGACAGGGGGCAAACATTCAGTACTTC | CASSSRQGANIQYF
few | TRBJ1-2 | . | TRBV5-1 | TGCGCCAGCAGCCCCACCGGGGACTATGGCTACACCTTC | CASSPTGDYGYTF
few | TRBJ2-1 | TRBD2 | TRBV2 | TGTGCCAGCAGTGAAAGCGGGAGCTCCTACAATGAGCAGTTCTTC | CASSESGSSYNEQFF
. | TRBJ1-1 | TRBD1 | TRBV5-6 | TGTGCCAGCAGCCGGACAGGAAAGAACACTGAAGCTTTCTTT | CASSRTGKNTEAFF
. | TRBJ2-3 | . | TRBV5-6 | TGTGCCAGCAGCTTGGTGGGGGCACGGAAGTTCACAGATACGCAGTATTTT | CASSLVGARKFTDTQYF
. | TRBJ2-1 | TRBD1 | TRBV5-1 | TGCGCCAGCAGCTTGGAAGGGACAGGGAGGTACAATGAGCAGTTCTTC | CASSLEGTGRYNEQFF
. | TRBJ1-5 | . | TRBV7-2 | TGTGCCAGCAGCCTAGTTGGGTCCGGGGTTGATCAGCCCCAGCATTTT | CASSLVGSGVDQPQHF
. | TRBJ2-3 | TRBD1 | TRBV19 | TGTGCCAGTAGTTGGCAGGGGGCGAGGGATACGCAGTATTTT | CASSWQGARDTQYF
. | TRBJ2-3 | TRBD1 | TRBV5-1 | TGCGCCAGCAGCCCGAGTGGACAGGTGGCGGCAGATACGCAGTATTTT | CASSPSGQVAADTQYF
. | TRBJ2-1 | TRBD1 | TRBV12-5 | TGTGCTAGTGGTCCGGGGACAGGGGGATTGGGTGAGCAGTTCTTC | CASGPGTGGLGEQFF
. | TRBJ2-1 | . | TRBV18 | TGTGCCAGCTCACCACCGGAACCTAGCAAGTCCAATGAGCAGTTCTTC | CASSPPEPSKSNEQFF
few | TRBJ2-2 | . | TRBV5-1 | TGCGCCAGCAGCTTGGGAGGCCAGAGTGCGAACACCGGGGAGCTGTTTTTT | CASSLGGQSANTGELFF
. | TRBJ2-1 | TRBD1 | TRBV6-5 | TGTGCCAGCAGTAAGGGACAGGGGGCGCAGAATGAGCAGTTCTTC | CASSKGQGAQNEQFF
. | TRBJ2-5 | TRBD2 | TRBV5-6 | TGTGCCAGCAGCTTGCGGTCGGGAGGAGAGACCCAGTACTTC | CASSLRSGGETQYF
. | TRBJ1-3 | TRBD1 | TRBV11-3 | TGTGCCAGCAGCTCGGGACAGGGATCAGGAAACACCATATATTTT | CASSSGQGSGNTIYF
. | TRBJ2-2 | TRBD2 | TRBV7-7 | TGTGCTAGCAGCTCCCGACTAGCGGGAGGTCTCGGGGAGCTGTTTTTT | CASSSRLAGGLGELFF
few | TRBJ1-2 | . | TRBV28 | TGTGCCAGCAGTGGGTCGGGCAGGGACACCTATGGCTACACCTTC | CASSGSGRDTYGYTF
. | TRBJ1-3 | . | TRBV7-2 | TGTGCCAGCAGACCTAGAAGCTCTGGAAACACCATATATTTT | CASRPRSSGNTIYF
. | TRBJ1-1 | TRBD1 | TRBV30 | TGTGCCTGGACTCCGAGAGGGGGCGGGAACACTGAAGCTTTCTTT | CAWTPRGGGNTEAFF
. | TRBJ1-3 | TRBD1 | TRBV19 | TGTGCCAGCGAGGGACAGAACTCTGGAAACACCATATATTTT | CASEGQNSGNTIYF
few | TRBJ2-7 | TRBD2 | TRBV19 | TGTGCCAGTAGTCTCCAAGCGGGAGGTCGCTACGAGCAGTACTTC | CASSLQAGGRYEQYF
. | TRBJ2-2 | TRBD2 | TRBV5-1 | TGCGCCAGCCGCGGACTAGCGGGAGTAGAAGGGGTCGGGGAGCTGTTTTTT | CASRGLAGVEGVGELFF
once | TRBJ2-2 | TRBD1 | TRBV5-6 | TGTGCCAGCAGCTTCAGGACAGGGTTCGGGGAGCTGTTTTTT | CASSFRTGFGELFF
few | TRBJ2-7 | TRBD2 | TRBV6-5 | TGTGCCAGCACCCGGACTAGCGGGAACTACGAGCAGTACTTC | CASTRTSGNYEQYF
. | TRBJ1-2 | . | TRBV5-1 | TGCGCCAGCAGCTTGGCGGCGGGGGACGATGGCTACACCTTC | CASSLAAGDDGYTF